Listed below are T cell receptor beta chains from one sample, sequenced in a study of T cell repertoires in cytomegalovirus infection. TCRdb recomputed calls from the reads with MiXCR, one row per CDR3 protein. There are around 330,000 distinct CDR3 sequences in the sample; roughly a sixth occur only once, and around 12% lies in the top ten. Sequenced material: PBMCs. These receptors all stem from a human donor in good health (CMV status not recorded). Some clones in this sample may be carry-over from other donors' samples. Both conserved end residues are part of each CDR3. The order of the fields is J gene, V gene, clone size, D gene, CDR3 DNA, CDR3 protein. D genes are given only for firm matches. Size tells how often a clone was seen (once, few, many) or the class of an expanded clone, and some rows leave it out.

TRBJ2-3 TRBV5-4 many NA TGTGCCAGCAGCTCCACCGTCTCAGGGCGGGAAGATACGCAGTATTTT CASSSTVSGREDTQYF
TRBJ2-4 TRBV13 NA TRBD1 TGTGCGCCAACAGGGGAGCAAAACATTCAGTACTTC CAPTGEQNIQYF
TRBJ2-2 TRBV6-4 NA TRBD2 TGTGCCAGCAGTCCGCGACTAGCGGGGGGGAACACCGGGGAGCTGTTTTTT CASSPRLAGGNTGELFF
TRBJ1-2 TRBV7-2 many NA TGTGCCAGCAGCTTGTCGCACTCAGGGGCTCTTAACTATGGCTACACCTTC CASSLSHSGALNYGYTF
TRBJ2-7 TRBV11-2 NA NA TGTGCCAGCAGCTTAGAGGAGGCTAAGCAGTACTTC CASSLEEAKQYF
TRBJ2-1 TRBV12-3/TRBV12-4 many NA TGTGCCAGCAGTCCCAGTGGGAGGGGGGATGAGCAGTTCTTC CASSPSGRGDEQFF
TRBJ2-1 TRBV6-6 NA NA TGTGCCAGCAGTTACGGGATGGGGGCCCTGTTGGCGGAGCAGTTCTTC CASSYGMGALLAEQFF
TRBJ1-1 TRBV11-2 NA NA TGTGCCAGCAGCCCCCAACCAGGACGGGGCATGAACACTGAAGCTTTCTTT CASSPQPGRGMNTEAFF
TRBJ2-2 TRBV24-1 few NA TGTGCCACCAGGGGTTACACCGGGGAGCTGTTTTTT CATRGYTGELFF
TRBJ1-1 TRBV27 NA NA TGTGCCAGCAGTTTATGGGCAGGGGAGACTGAAGCTTTCTTT CASSLWAGETEAFF
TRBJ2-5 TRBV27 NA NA TGTGCCAGCAGTTTATGGCAGAAAGAGACCCAGTACTTC CASSLWQKETQYF
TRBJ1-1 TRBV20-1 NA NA TGCAGTGCTAGTCCCCAGAGGGCTCTAGGGACTGAAGCTTTCTTT CSASPQRALGTEAFF